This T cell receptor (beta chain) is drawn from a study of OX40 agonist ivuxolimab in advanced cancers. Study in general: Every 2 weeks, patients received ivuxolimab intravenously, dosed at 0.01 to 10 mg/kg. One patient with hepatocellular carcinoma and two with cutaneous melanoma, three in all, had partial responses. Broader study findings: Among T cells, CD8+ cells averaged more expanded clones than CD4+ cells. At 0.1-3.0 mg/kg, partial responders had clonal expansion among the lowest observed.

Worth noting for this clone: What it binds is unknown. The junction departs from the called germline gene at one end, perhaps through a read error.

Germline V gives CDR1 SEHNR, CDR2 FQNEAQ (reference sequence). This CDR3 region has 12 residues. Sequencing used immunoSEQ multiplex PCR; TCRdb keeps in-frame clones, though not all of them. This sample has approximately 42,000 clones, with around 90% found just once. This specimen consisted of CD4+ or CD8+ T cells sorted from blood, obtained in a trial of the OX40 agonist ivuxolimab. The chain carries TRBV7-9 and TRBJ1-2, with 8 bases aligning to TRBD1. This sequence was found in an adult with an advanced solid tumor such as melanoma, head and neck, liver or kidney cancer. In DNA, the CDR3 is TGTGCCAGCAGCTTAGGGGACAGGCCTTCCAACTTC. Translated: CASSLGDRPSNF. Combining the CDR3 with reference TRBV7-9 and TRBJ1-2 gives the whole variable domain DTGVSQNPRHKITKRGQNVTFRCDPISEHNRLYWYRQTLGQGPEFLTYFQNEAQLEKSRLLSDRFSAERPKGSFSTLEIQRTEQGDSAMYLCASSLGDRPSNFGSGTRLTVV.